The 22 T cell receptor beta chains listed next were all sequenced from one sample in a study of somatic mutations in cytotoxic T cells in rheumatoid arthritis. The method was immunoSEQ multiplex PCR; TCRdb's version includes in-frame clones alone and lacks a portion of them. There are 8,000 or so clones in the sample; 60% to 80% occur only once, and under 40% lies in the top ten. Sequencing was carried out using CD8+ T cells sorted from blood. These receptors all come from an adult with rheumatoid arthritis.

V and J are TRBV6-1 and TRBJ1-5; D is undetermined. V was shortened by 2 bases and J by 5 bases, with 10 bases between the two germline ends. Germline V gene data show CDR1 as MNHNS and CDR2 as SASEGT. CDR3 length equals 14 residues. In DNA form, the CDR3 reads TGTGCCAGCAGTGAAATGGTCCAGGATCAGCCCCAGCATTTT. Translation: CASSEMVQDQPQHF.

The J gene is TRBJ2-7, the V gene TRBV27, with D possibly being TRBD2 (7 bases). CDR1 is MNHEY and CDR2 is SMNVEV in the germline V gene (reference sequence). The CDR3 is 15 residues long. V lost 3 bases to trimming and J lost 3 bases, with 15 bases between them. Written as DNA, the CDR3 is TGTGCCAGCAGTTTGGGAGGGGGTAAGATCTACGAGCAGTACTTC. It specifies CASSLGGGKIYEQYF.

This rearrangement joins TRBV30 to TRBJ1-1; TRBD1 agrees at 10 bases. Germline V gene data show CDR1 as GTSNPN and CDR2 as SVGIG (reference sequence). The V gene end was trimmed by 7 bases and the J gene end by 3 bases; junction bases not matched to a gene: 8. The CDR3 totals 14 residues. The CDR3, as DNA: TGTGCCTCCTGGACAGGGGGGAAGGACACTGAAGCTTTCTTT. Its protein product is CASWTGGKDTEAFF.

This clone was observed a handful of times. The chain's CDR3 is CACGGDLYNEQFF. CDR3 DNA: TGTGCCTGTGGCGGGGATCTCTACAATGAGCAGTTCTTC. The chain carries TRBV11-1 and TRBJ2-1, with D perhaps matching TRBD2 (6 bases). The CDR3 totals 13 residues. Germline CDR1 is SGHAT and CDR2 is FQDESV (reference sequence). Trimming removed 11 bases from V and 3 bases from J, with 14 bases in between. The complete variable domain, with remaining parts taken from reference TRBV11-1 and TRBJ2-1, reads EAEVAQSPRYKITEKSQAVAFWCDPISGHATLYWYRQILGQGPELLVQFQDESVVDDSQLPKDRFSAERLKGVDSTLKIQPAELGDSAMYLCACGGDLYNEQFFGPGTRLTVL.

This clone is categorized as large. V and J are TRBV27 and TRBJ1-6; the match to TRBD1 covers 10 bases. From germline, CDR1 is MNHEY and CDR2 SMNVEV (reference sequence). V lost 4 bases and J lost 6; bases outside the gene matches: 12. The CDR3 loop spans 18 amino acids. The CDR3 loop reads CASSSPIGQGEGNSPLHF. In DNA form, the CDR3 reads TGTGCCAGCAGTTCCCCCATAGGACAGGGGGAAGGTAATTCACCCCTCCACTTT.

This clone was detected only once. The genes are TRBV7-6 and TRBJ2-7; 8 nucleotides align to TRBD2. Unmatched junction bases numbered 12, after V lost 2 bases and J lost 3 bases. Per the germline V gene, CDR1 is SGHVS and CDR2 is FNYEAQ. The CDR3 loop spans 17 amino acids. Written as DNA, the CDR3 is TGTGCCAGCAGCTTAACTGAGACAGGCGGGAGGTTCTACGAGCAGTACTTC. This sequence encodes CASSLTETGGRFYEQYF.

The rearrangement joins TRBV27 to TRBJ2-7; 13 positions agree with TRBD2. Germline lookup yields CDR1 MNHEY and CDR2 SMNVEV (reference sequence). This CDR3 has 16 residues. The V segment lost 2 bases and the J segment 2 bases; nucleotides outside the gene matches: 3. The CDR3 DNA reads as TGTGCCAGCAGTTTAATTGGGACTAGCGGGACCTACGAGCAGTACTTC. Translated: CASSLIGTSGTYEQYF.

This clone turned up a few times. The J gene is TRBJ1-3, the V gene TRBV4-1; 7 bases fit TRBD1. Trimming cost V 0 bases and J 3 bases; bases outside gene matches: 5. CDR1 and CDR2 (germline): MGHRA, YSYEKL. The CDR3 is 16 residues long. The CDR3 loop is CASSQERGRVGNTIYF. The CDR3 nucleotides are TGCGCCAGCAGCCAAGAAAGGGGGCGCGTTGGAAACACCATATATTTT.

The V and J genes are TRBV5-8 and TRBJ2-3; D might be TRBD2 (6 bases). V lost 2 bases and J 9 bases, leaving 10 bases between the germline ends. CDR3 length: 12 amino acids. Germline loops: CDR1 SGHTS, CDR2 YDEGEE. The CDR3 is CASSLRRDTQYF. CDR3 bases: TGTGCCAGCAGCTTAAGGAGGGACACGCAGTATTTT.

The chain combines TRBV28 with TRBJ2-7, with 9 bases lining up with TRBD2. The V gene's germline CDR1 is MDHEN and CDR2 SYDVKM. V lost 3 bases to trimming and J lost 0 bases; unmatched junction nucleotides: 6. The CDR3 is 16 amino acids. The CDR3 here is CASSLASGVASYEQYF. The CDR3 bases are TGTGCCAGCAGTTTGGCTAGCGGGGTTGCCTCCTACGAGCAGTACTTC.

This chain connects TRBV6-5 to TRBJ1-5; possible D gene TRBD1, 5 bases. Trimming removed 0 bases at V and 7 bases at J, with 10 bases between. The CDR3 has 14 amino acids. In germline, CDR1 is MNHEY, CDR2 SVGAGI. The CDR3: CASSYSGEGQPQHF. The CDR3 nucleotides are TGTGCCAGCAGTTACTCGGGGGAAGGCCAGCCCCAGCATTTT.

V gene TRBV15 combines with J gene TRBJ1-5; TRBD1 matches at 11 bases. The germline gives CDR1 LNHNV, CDR2 YYDKDF (reference sequence). The J segment lost 1 base and the V segment lost 3 bases, leaving 14 bases of the junction unmatched. The CDR3 extends over 20 amino acids. This CDR3 reads CATSRGVGQGALASNQPQHF. CDR3 nucleotide sequence: TGTGCCACCAGCAGGGGTGTAGGACAGGGGGCTTTAGCCAGCAATCAGCCCCAGCATTTT. Supplemented by reference TRBV15 and TRBJ1-5, the full variable domain reads DAMVIQNPRYQVTQFGKPVTLSCSQTLNHNVMYWYQQKSSQAPKLLFHYYDKDFNNEADTPDNFQSRRPNTSFCFLDIRSPGLGDTAMYLCATSRGVGQGALASNQPQHFGDGTRLSIL.

The chain uses TRBV5-5 and TRBJ2-7, with D hard to call. The CDR3 runs to 15 residues. Germline V lookup: CDR1 SGHKS, CDR2 YYEKEE (reference sequence). The V end lost 1 base, the J end lost 0 bases, and 11 bases lay between the germline ends. This CDR3 is CASSLPPGSSYEQYF. The CDR3 DNA follows: TGTGCCAGCAGCTTGCCGCCGGGCAGCTCCTACGAGCAGTACTTC.

The gene calls are TRBV27 and TRBJ2-3, with D perhaps TRBD2 (6 bases). The CDR3 has 14 residues. Deletions cut 4 bases from V and 2 bases from J, with 10 bases between. CDR1 is MNHEY, CDR2 SMNVEV, per germline (reference sequence). CDR3 sequence (DNA): TGTGCCAGCAGTTCTGAGCGGGTCACAGATACGCAGTATTTT. Protein sequence: CASSSERVTDTQYF.

The chain employs TRBV7-9 and TRBJ2-4, with 9 bases identical to TRBD1. Trimming at V came to 2 bases and at J to 0 bases, leaving 5 bases not matched to a gene. The CDR3 has 17 residues. Germline V CDR1 and CDR2: SEHNR, FQNEAQ (reference sequence). In DNA, the CDR3 is TGTGCCAGCAGCTTAATGGGACAGGGATTAGCCAAAAACATTCAGTACTTC. This encodes CASSLMGQGLAKNIQYF. The entire variable domain, with the rest obtained from reference TRBV7-9 and TRBJ2-4, is as follows: DTGVSQNPRHKITKRGQNVTFRCDPISEHNRLYWYRQTLGQGPEFLTYFQNEAQLEKSRLLSDRFSAERPKGSFSTLEIQRTEQGDSAMYLCASSLMGQGLAKNIQYFGAGTRLSVL.

The chain employs TRBV6-1 and TRBJ2-3, with a possible D match to TRBD2 (6 bases). The CDR3 runs 17 residues. Germline V gives CDR1 MNHNS, CDR2 SASEGT. Trimming shortened V by 3 bases and J by 3 bases, and 19 bases separated the two germline ends. CDR3 protein: CASSESPGGAGTDTQYF. In DNA form, the CDR3 reads TGTGCCAGCAGTGAGTCTCCCGGAGGGGCTGGGACAGATACGCAGTATTTT.

The table lists this clone with a few counts. The chain recombines TRBV5-8 with TRBJ2-7; a weak D match, TRBD1 (6 bases). This CDR3 has 13 residues. Trimming removed 4 bases at V and 4 bases at J, with 12 bases between. Germline V lookup: CDR1 SGHTS, CDR2 YDEGEE. The CDR3 sequence: CASSTGTSYEQYF. CDR3 nucleotide sequence: TGTGCCAGCAGCACCGGGACATCTTACGAGCAGTACTTC.

This rearrangement joins TRBV9 to TRBJ2-1; no reliable D call. The V gene lost 4 bases and the J gene lost 1 base, with 6 bases spanning the gap. CDR1 is SGDLS and CDR2 is YYNGEE in the germline V gene. The CDR3 has 13 amino acids. In nucleotides, the CDR3 is TGTGCCAGCAGCCCGTCGTCCTACAATGAGCAGTTCTTC. This codes for CASSPSSYNEQFF.

The rearrangement joins TRBV19 to TRBJ2-1, with D possibly TRBD1 on 6 matching bases. Germline CDR1 reads LNHDA; CDR2 reads SQIVND (reference sequence). This CDR3 has 15 amino acids. Trimming left V 3 bases short and J 6 bases short, with 15 bases between. The CDR3 bases are TGTGCCAGTAGTATTGGGGTCAGGGGTGGCAATGAGCAGTTCTTC. Amino acids: CASSIGVRGGNEQFF.

The CDR3 region is CASSNPGQGARWGANVLTF. The CDR3 DNA follows: TGTGCCAGCAGCAATCCGGGACAGGGGGCCCGGTGGGGGGCCAACGTCCTGACTTTC. V gene TRBV28 combines with J gene TRBJ2-6; 12 bases match TRBD1. Germline lookup yields CDR1 MDHEN and CDR2 SYDVKM. After removal of 6 bases from V and 4 bases from J, the junction contained 13 bases not matched to a gene. CDR3 length: 19 amino acids.

The chain combines TRBV7-3 with TRBJ2-1; D is uncertain. CDR1 SGHTA and CDR2 FQGTGA come from the germline V gene. The CDR3 totals 13 residues. V lost 5 bases and J 0 bases, leaving 5 bases between the germline ends. Written as DNA, the CDR3 is TGTGCCAGCAGCCCCAGCTCCTACAATGAGCAGTTCTTC. Protein: CASSPSSYNEQFF.

This chain connects TRBV25-1 to TRBJ2-1, with D perhaps matching TRBD1 (6 bases). In germline, CDR1 is MGHDK, CDR2 SYGVNS. CDR3 length equals 17 residues. The ends were cut back, 6 bases at V and 1 base at J, with 19 bases in the middle. CDR3 sequence reads: CASSDPKGRGSYNEQFF. CDR3 DNA sequence: TGTGCCAGCAGCGATCCGAAGGGCAGGGGATCCTACAATGAGCAGTTCTTC.